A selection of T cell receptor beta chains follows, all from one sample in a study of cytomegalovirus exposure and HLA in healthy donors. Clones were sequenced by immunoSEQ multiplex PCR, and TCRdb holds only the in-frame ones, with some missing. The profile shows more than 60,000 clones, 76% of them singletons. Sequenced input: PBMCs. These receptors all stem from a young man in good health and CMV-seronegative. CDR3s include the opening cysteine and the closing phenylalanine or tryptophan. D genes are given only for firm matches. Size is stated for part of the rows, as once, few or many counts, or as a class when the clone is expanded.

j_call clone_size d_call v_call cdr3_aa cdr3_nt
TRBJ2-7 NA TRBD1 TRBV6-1 CASYIRDRTSTSGYF TGTGCCTCTTATATCCGGGACAGGACATCAACATCAGGATACTTC
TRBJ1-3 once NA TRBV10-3 CAISEGGNTIYF TGTGCCATCAGTGAGGGCGGAAACACCATATATTTT
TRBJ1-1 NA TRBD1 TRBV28 CASNRGGRDTEAFF TGTGCCAGCAACAGGGGGGGACGGGACACTGAAGCTTTCTTT
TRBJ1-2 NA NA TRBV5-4 CASSRDPGNYGYTF TGTGCCAGCAGCCGCGATCCGGGGAACTATGGCTACACCTTC
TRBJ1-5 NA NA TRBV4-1 CASSQVGGALSNQPQHF TGCGCCAGCAGCCAAGTAGGGGGGGCCCTTAGCAATCAGCCCCAGCATTTT
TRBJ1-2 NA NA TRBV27 CASGTDNYGYTF TGTGCCAGTGGTACAGATAACTATGGCTACACCTTC
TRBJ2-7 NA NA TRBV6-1 CASRTGKNEQYF TGTGCCAGCAGGACAGGCAAAAACGAGCAGTACTTC
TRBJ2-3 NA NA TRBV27 CASSLMAGAPDTQYF TGTGCCAGCAGTTTAATGGCGGGGGCCCCAGATACGCAGTATTTT
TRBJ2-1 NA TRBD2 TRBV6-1 CASSEARGGYNEQFF TGTGCCAGCAGTGAAGCGCGGGGGGGCTACAATGAGCAGTTCTTC
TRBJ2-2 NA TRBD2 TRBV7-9 CASSPDPGGISGELFF TGTGCCAGCAGCCCTGACCCGGGAGGAATATCCGGGGAGCTGTTTTTT
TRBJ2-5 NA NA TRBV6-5 CASSNKETQYF TGTGCCAGCAGTAACAAAGAGACCCAGTACTTC
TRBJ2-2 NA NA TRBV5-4 CASSLEGLGGTGELFF TGTGCCAGCAGCTTGGAGGGGCTAGGAGGGACCGGGGAGCTGTTTTTT
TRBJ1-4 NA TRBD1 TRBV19 CASSGQAGEKLFF TGTGCCAGTTCAGGACAGGCGGGTGAAAAACTGTTTTTT
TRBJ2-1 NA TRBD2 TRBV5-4 CASSLVRGGLNEQFF TGTGCCAGCAGCTTGGTGCGGGGGGGCCTAAATGAGCAGTTCTTC
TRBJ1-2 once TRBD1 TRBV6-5 CASSFTGGGYGYTF TGTGCCAGCAGCTTTACAGGGGGGGGGTATGGCTACACCTTC
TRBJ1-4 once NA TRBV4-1 CASSQERDSYEKLFF TGCGCCAGCAGCCAAGAACGCGACAGTTACGAAAAACTGTTTTTT